Given below is one TCR beta chain in context. TCRdb keeps only in-frame clones here, not all; method: immunoSEQ multiplex PCR. The repertoire holds about 59,000 clones, with 79% as singletons. The record originates from a study of blood T cell repertoires in COVID-19. The sequencing sample was made of peripheral blood. This receptor was taken from a man between 60 and 70 years old with acute or convalescent COVID-19.

The CDR3, as DNA: TGTGCCAGCAGTTACAGAGGGGACAAGCCCTATGGCTACACCTTC. Encoded protein: CASSYRGDKPYGYTF. The J gene is TRBJ1-2, the V gene TRBV6-5; TRBD1 might be the D (6 bases). V gave up 2 bases and J gave up 4 bases, with 14 bases separating them. CDR1 is MNHEY, CDR2 SVGAGI, per germline. The CDR3 covers 15 residues.